A single sample gave rise to the 15 T cell receptor beta chains below, sequenced in a study of blood T cell repertoires in COVID-19. Assay used: immunoSEQ multiplex PCR; TCRdb lists only in-frame clones, some missing. The table records under 300,000 clones, approximately 80% of them present only once. The sample was peripheral blood. The receptor source for this set is a woman aged 60-70 years with active or convalescent COVID-19.

The V gene is TRBV18, the J gene TRBJ2-7; 7 positions agree with TRBD1. Germline V gives CDR1 KGHSH, CDR2 LQKENI. After removal of 2 bases from V and 3 bases from J, the junction contained 13 bases not matched to a gene. The CDR3 loop spans 17 amino acids. CDR3 loop: CASSPSRGQTSNYEQYF. DNA for the CDR3: TGTGCCAGCTCACCATCGAGGGGGCAAACCAGTAACTACGAGCAGTACTTC.

This chain uses TRBV5-8 with TRBJ1-4; D perhaps matches TRBD1 (5 bases). V was shortened by 7 bases and J by 0 bases, with 13 bases between the two germline ends. The CDR3 has 15 amino acids. Germline CDR1 and CDR2: SGHTS and YDEGEE. DNA for the CDR3: TGTGCCAGCGGCCAACAGGCTGCAACTAATGAAAAACTGTTTTTT. This codes for CASGQQAATNEKLFF.

The V and J genes are TRBV9 and TRBJ2-3; D gene unclear. This CDR3 has 14 residues. Germline-derived CDR1 and CDR2 are SGDLS and YYNGEE. Trimming removed 4 bases from V and 1 base from J, with 10 bases in between. DNA of the CDR3: TGTGCCAGCAGCCCCCACTTTGGCACAGATACGCAGTATTTT. It codes for CASSPHFGTDTQYF.

This clone has only a few counts. The V gene is TRBV3-1 (or the pseudogene TRBV3-2), the J gene TRBJ1-5; D remains unclear. The V end was cut by 0 bases, the J end by 1 base, with 10 bases between. CDR1 LGHDT and CDR2 YNNKEL come from the germline V gene (reference sequence). The CDR3 is 16 residues long. CDR3 loop: CASSQDTGRSNQPQHF. CDR3 DNA sequence: TGTGCCAGCAGCCAAGACACCGGGAGGAGCAATCAGCCCCAGCATTTT.

The rearrangement links TRBV7-2 to TRBJ2-5, with 8 bases lining up with TRBD1. After removal of 4 bases from V and 10 bases from J, the junction contained 11 bases not matched to a gene. Germline CDR1 and CDR2: SGHTA and FQGNSA. CDR3 length: 14 residues. The CDR3 bases are TGTGCCAGCAGCTACGGGACAGGCAAGGGGAGCCAGTACTTC. Translation gives CASSYGTGKGSQYF.

This chain connects TRBV7-9 to TRBJ1-5; the D gene is possibly TRBD1 (5 bases). The V gene's germline CDR1 is SEHNR and CDR2 FQNEAQ (reference sequence). The germline V and J ends were trimmed by 4 bases and 7 bases, with 14 bases remaining between them. The CDR3 length is 14 residues. The CDR3 bases are TGTGCCAGCAGCTCCGGAGAGGGACTGCAGCCCCAGCATTTT. Its translation is CASSSGEGLQPQHF.

This clone was seen a single time. The rearrangement links TRBV7-9 to TRBJ1-6, with D perhaps matching TRBD1 (6 bases). Trimming pared 1 base from V and 10 bases from J, leaving 17 bases between. CDR3 length: 16 amino acids. Germline lookup yields CDR1 SEHNR and CDR2 FQNEAQ (reference sequence). The CDR3 protein is CASSLGQGIQGSPLHF. In DNA form, the CDR3 reads TGTGCCAGCAGCTTAGGTCAGGGGATACAAGGATCACCCCTCCACTTT.

V is TRBV19 and J is TRBJ2-7, with TRBD1 identical over 7 bases. The CDR3 is 14 residues long. Germline V gene lookup returns CDR1 LNHDA and CDR2 SQIVND (reference sequence). J gave up 2 bases and V 4 bases, and 5 bases lay outside the gene matches. The CDR3 region is CASSRTTGTYEQYF. DNA for the CDR3: TGTGCCAGTAGTAGAACGACAGGGACCTACGAGCAGTACTTC.

A few counts support this clone. The chain uses TRBV30 and TRBJ1-2, with 7 bases fitting TRBD1. The ends lost 8 bases at V and 1 base at J; junction bases unmatched: 7. CDR1 is GTSNPN, CDR2 SVGIG, per germline (reference sequence). The length of the CDR3 is 13 residues. The CDR3 nucleotides read TGTGCCCTCGACAGGGCCCTTAACTATGGCTACACCTTC. Protein sequence: CALDRALNYGYTF.

The sample holds many counts of this clone. The chain has TRBV6-2 or TRBV6-3 and TRBJ1-5; 8 nucleotides align to TRBD1. With V trimmed by 5 bases and J by 6 bases, 6 bases remained unmatched. Germline-derived CDR1 and CDR2 are MNHEY and SVGEGT. The length of the CDR3 is 14 residues. The CDR3 DNA follows: TGTGCCAGCAGTCCCTACAGGGGGGTTCAGCCCCAGCATTTT. It encodes CASSPYRGVQPQHF.

This clone has more than one count but fewer than ten. The chain has TRBV5-6 and TRBJ1-2; TRBD1 matches at 12 bases. The V segment lost 3 bases and the J segment 8 bases; nucleotides outside the gene matches: 11. The germline V gene encodes CDR1 SGHDT and CDR2 YYEEEE. The CDR3 extends over 16 amino acids. CDR3: CASSWAGTGGAGGYTF. The CDR3 DNA is TGTGCCAGCAGCTGGGCCGGGACAGGGGGCGCCGGAGGCTACACCTTC.

The genes are TRBV19 and TRBJ1-1; 9 bases agree with TRBD1. CDR3 length: 14 residues. CDR1 and CDR2 from the germline V gene are LNHDA and SQIVND (reference sequence). J was trimmed by 6 bases and V by 5 bases; bases with no gene match: 7. The CDR3 loop reads CASSPGQGWAEAFF. CDR3 sequence (DNA): TGTGCCAGTAGTCCGGGACAGGGTTGGGCTGAAGCTTTCTTT.

This clone was seen more than once but under ten times. This chain connects TRBV30 to TRBJ1-2; D perhaps matches TRBD1 (6 bases). The V gene's germline CDR1 is GTSNPN and CDR2 SVGIG (reference sequence). This CDR3 has 14 residues. The germline V and J ends were trimmed by 4 bases and 3 bases, with 15 bases remaining between them. The DNA for the CDR3 is TGTGCCTGGACCCCGGTCGGGGGGCACTATGGCTACACCTTC. It specifies CAWTPVGGHYGYTF.

V and J are TRBV3-1 (or the pseudogene TRBV3-2) and TRBJ2-7; D is perhaps TRBD1 (8 bases). This CDR3 is 15 amino acids long. Germline V gene data show CDR1 as LGHDT and CDR2 as YNNKEL (reference sequence). The V gene lost 0 bases and the J gene lost 4 bases, with 13 bases spanning the gap. The CDR3 sequence is CASSQDSQGGYEQYF. CDR3 sequence (DNA): TGTGCCAGCAGCCAAGACTCACAGGGGGGGTACGAGCAGTACTTC.

This clone was detected many times. CDR3: CASSWDRTYEQYF. CDR3 coding DNA: TGTGCCAGCAGTTGGGACAGGACCTACGAGCAGTACTTC. The chain couples TRBV12-3 or TRBV12-4 to TRBJ2-7; 8 bases align to TRBD1. Trimming took 4 bases from V and 2 from J; bases not matched to a gene: 1. There are 13 residues in the CDR3.